This T cell receptor beta chain is drawn from a study of blood T cell repertoires in COVID-19. Study overall: Acute and convalescent COVID-19 samples came from the United States, Italy and Spain. The analysed material was cDNA or gDNA that came from T cells, B-cell-depleted T cells, or PBMCs.

In terms of age and location, participants ranged from roughly 18 to 89 years and lived in approximately 24 US areas. Produced via immunoSEQ multiplex PCR; TCRdb's table is partial and in-frame only. The data show roughly 280,000 clones, with 85% to 95% seen just once and approximately 2.9% held by the top ten. This TCR came from a man aged 40-49 years who had been exposed to COVID-19. The sequenced sample was PBMCs or T cells enriched from blood (not recorded which).

In nucleotides, the CDR3 is TGCGCCAGCAGCGTCTACCCTAGCGGGAGCCCGGAAACAGATACGCAGTATTTT. It yields the protein CASSVYPSGSPETDTQYF. This chain links TRBV5-1 with TRBJ2-3; 10 nucleotides agree with TRBD2. The CDR3 has 18 residues. The V gene end was trimmed by 4 bases and the J gene end by 3 bases; junction bases not matched to a gene: 14. CDR1 and CDR2 (germline): SGHRS, YFSETQ. Based on the CDR3 plus reference TRBV5-1 and TRBJ2-3, the full variable domain is KAGVTQTPRYLIKTRGQQVTLSCSPISGHRSVSWYQQTPGQGLQFLFEYFSETQRNKGNFPGRFSGRQFSNSRSEMNVSTLELGDSALYLCASSVYPSGSPETDTQYFGPGTRLTVL.